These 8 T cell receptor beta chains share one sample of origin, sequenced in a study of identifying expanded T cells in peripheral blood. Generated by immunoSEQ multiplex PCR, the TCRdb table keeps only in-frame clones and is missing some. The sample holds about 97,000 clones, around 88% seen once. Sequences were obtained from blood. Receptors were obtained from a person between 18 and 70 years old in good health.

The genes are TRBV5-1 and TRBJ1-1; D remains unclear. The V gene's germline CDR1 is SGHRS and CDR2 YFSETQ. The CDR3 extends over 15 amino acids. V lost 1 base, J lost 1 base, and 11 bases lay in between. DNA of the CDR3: TGCGCCAGCAGCTTGCAATCACAGCCGAACACTGAAGCTTTCTTT. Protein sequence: CASSLQSQPNTEAFF.

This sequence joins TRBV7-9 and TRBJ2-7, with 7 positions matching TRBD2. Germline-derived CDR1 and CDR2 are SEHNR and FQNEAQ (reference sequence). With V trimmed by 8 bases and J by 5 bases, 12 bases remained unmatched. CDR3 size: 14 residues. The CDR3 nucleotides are TGTGCCAGCGACGAACGGGGGGATGGGAACGAGCAGTACTTC. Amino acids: CASDERGDGNEQYF.

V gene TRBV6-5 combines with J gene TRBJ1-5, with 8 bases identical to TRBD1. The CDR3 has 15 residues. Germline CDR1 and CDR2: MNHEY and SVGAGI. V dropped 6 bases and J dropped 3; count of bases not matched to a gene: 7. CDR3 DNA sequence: TGTGCCAGCAGCCCAGGACAGGGCTTCAATCAGCCCCAGCATTTT. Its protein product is CASSPGQGFNQPQHF.

The CDR3: CASSIARGEGTDTQYF. In DNA form, the CDR3 reads TGTGCCAGTAGTATAGCGAGGGGGGAGGGCACAGATACGCAGTATTTT. The J gene is TRBJ2-3, the V gene TRBV19; D possibly uses TRBD1 or TRBD2 (6 bases each). The CDR3 is made up of 16 amino acids. Trimming removed 1 base from V and 1 base from J, with 12 bases in between. CDR1 is LNHDA and CDR2 is SQIVND in the germline V gene (reference sequence).

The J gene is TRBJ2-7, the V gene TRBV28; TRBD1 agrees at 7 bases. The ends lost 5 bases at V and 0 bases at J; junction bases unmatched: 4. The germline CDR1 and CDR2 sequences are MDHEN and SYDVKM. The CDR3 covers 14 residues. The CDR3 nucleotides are TGTGCCAGCAGTCACAGGGGATCCTCCTACGAGCAGTACTTC. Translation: CASSHRGSSYEQYF.

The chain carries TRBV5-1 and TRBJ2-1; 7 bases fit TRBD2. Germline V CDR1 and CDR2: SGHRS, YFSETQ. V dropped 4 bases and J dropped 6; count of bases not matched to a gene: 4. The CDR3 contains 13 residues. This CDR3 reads CASSPGTINEQFF. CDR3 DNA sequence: TGCGCCAGCAGCCCCGGGACTATCAATGAGCAGTTCTTC. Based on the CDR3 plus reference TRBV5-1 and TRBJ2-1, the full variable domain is KAGVTQTPRYLIKTRGQQVTLSCSPISGHRSVSWYQQTPGQGLQFLFEYFSETQRNKGNFPGRFSGRQFSNSRSEMNVSTLELGDSALYLCASSPGTINEQFFGPGTRLTVL.

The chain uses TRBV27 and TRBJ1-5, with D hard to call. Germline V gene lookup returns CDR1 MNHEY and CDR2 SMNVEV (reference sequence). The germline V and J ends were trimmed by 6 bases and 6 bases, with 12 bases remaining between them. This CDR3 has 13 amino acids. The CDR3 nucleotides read TGTGCCAGCAGAGTTGCTTCGGGTCAGCCCCAGCATTTT. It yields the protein CASRVASGQPQHF.

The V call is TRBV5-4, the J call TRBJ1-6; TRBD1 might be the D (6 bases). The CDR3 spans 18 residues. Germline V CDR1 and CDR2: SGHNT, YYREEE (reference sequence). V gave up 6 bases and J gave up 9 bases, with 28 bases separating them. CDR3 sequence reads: CASILRQVSQGRGSPLHF. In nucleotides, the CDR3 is TGTGCCAGCATCCTAAGACAGGTTTCACAAGGTAGGGGTTCACCCCTCCACTTT.